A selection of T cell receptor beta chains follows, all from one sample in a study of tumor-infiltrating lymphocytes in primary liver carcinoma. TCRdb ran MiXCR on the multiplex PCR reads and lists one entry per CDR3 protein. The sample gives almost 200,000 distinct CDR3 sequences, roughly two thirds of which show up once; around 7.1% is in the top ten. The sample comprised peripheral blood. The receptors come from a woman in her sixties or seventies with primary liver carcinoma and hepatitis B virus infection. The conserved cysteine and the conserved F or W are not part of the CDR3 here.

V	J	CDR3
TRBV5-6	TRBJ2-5	ASSLSSGVEETQY
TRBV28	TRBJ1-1	ASSWTVGRVEAF
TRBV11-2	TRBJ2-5	ARRLLGETQY
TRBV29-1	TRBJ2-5	SAGLGQQETQY
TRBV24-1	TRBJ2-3	ATSRLVGGTDTQY
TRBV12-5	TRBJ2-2	ASGTPPGLLF
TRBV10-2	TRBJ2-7	ANSESGFSHEQY
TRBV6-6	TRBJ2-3	ASSLPGAQY
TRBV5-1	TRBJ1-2	ASSLAQAGYGYT
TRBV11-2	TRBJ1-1	VSSLEVATEAF
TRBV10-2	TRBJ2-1	ASSEGTSGYNEQF
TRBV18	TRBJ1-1	ASSGNRVSTEAF
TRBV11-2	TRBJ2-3	ASSPRTSEVDTQY
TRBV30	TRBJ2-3	AWGTRIDTQY
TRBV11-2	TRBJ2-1	ASTLAVPPRSEQF
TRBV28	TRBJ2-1	ASSLLVPNEQF
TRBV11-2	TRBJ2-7	ASGFQREHEQY
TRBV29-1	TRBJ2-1	SVDQRVYNEQS
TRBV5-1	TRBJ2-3	ASSLAAQHTDTEY
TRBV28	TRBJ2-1	ASSFSGRAGLSNNEQF
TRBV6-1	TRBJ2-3	ASSRHYRERTDTQY
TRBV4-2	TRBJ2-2	ATSQRSAGAGGELF
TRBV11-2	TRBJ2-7	ASSLGLNSYEQY
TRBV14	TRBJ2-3	ASSQGTIAGDMQY
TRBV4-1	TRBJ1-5	ASSQPGQGGRQPQH
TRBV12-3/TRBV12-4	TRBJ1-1	ACIRNGGTETF
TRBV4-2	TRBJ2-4	ASSPTTNLAKNIKY
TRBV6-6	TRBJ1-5	TSTTRGNGVQPQH
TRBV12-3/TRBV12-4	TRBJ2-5	ASSLLPETQY
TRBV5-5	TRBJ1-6	ASSFGVSYDSPLH
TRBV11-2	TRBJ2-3	ASSFASWVAESTDAQY
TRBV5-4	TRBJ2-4	ASSLEASGSEY
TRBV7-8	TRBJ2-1	TSSLIGTSGTNEQF
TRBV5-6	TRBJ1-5	ASSLAGAATDNQPQH
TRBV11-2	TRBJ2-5	PSSLMTVQETQY
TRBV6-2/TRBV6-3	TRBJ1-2	ACSSAGTYCYT
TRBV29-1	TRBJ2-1	SVAWADSREQF
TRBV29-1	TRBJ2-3	SVVRGSDTQY
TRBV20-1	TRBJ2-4	SADGDRKNIQY
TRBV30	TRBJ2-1	AWSVPSSYNERF
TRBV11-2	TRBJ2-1	ASSTRPYSGSWYNEQF
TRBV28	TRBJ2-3	ASSLWAAGGAESIDTQY
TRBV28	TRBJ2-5	ASSPPLVRKTQY
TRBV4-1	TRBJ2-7	ASSQDGRAPYEQY